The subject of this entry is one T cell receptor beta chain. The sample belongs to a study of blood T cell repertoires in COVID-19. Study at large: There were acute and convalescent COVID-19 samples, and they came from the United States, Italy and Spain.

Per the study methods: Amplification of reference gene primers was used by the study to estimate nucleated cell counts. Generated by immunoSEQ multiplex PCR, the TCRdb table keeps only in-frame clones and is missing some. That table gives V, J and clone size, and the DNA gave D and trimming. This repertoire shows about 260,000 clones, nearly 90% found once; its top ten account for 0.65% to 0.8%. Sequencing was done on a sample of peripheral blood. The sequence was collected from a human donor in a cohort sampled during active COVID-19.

The CDR3 DNA is TGTGCCAGCTCACCGTTCGTAGCGGGAGGGCCGAATACGCAGTATTTT. This sequence encodes CASSPFVAGGPNTQYF. The genes are TRBV18 and TRBJ2-3, with 11 bases aligning to TRBD2. Germline assignment: CDR1 KGHSH and CDR2 LQKENI. J gave up 7 bases and V 3 bases, and 9 bases lay outside the gene matches. The CDR3 length is 16 residues.